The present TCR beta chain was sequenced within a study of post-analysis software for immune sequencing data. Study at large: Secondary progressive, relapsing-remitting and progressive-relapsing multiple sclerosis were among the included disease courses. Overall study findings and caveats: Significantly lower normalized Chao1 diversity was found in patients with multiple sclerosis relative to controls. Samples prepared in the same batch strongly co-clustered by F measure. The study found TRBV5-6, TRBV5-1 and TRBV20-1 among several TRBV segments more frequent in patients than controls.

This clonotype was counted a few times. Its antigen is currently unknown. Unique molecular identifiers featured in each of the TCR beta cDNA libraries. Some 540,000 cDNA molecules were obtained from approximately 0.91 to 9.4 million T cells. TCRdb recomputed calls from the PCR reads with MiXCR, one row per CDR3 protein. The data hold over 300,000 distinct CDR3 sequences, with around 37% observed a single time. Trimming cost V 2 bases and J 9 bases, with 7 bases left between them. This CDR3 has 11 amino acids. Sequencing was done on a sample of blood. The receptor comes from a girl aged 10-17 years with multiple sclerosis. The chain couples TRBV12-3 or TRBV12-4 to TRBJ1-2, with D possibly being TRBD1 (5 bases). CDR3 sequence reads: CASSLQGRYTF. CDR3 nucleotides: TGTGCCAGCAGTTTACAGGGACGCTACACCTTC.